The 14 T cell receptor beta chains below come from one sample, sequenced in a study of T-cell memory formation after mild COVID-19. TCRdb reprocessed the 5' RACE reads via MiXCR and lists one record per CDR3 protein. The sample carries about 240,000 distinct CDR3 sequences, over 8.5% recorded once. Sequencing was performed on PBMCs or a T cell subset sorted from them (not recorded which). These receptor sequences come from a man younger than 35 who had mild COVID-19 (a few samples of this study predate the infection). Cell type and time point are not known.

This clonotype was observed a few times. J is TRBJ2-7 and V is TRBV4-1, with 7 bases that match TRBD1. V lost 1 base to trimming and J lost 3 bases; unmatched junction nucleotides: 9. There are 16 residues in the CDR3. Germline V gene sequence: CDR1 MGHRA, CDR2 YSYEKL. The CDR3 DNA reads TGCGCCAGCAGCCAAGTTACTCGAGGGGGCGTCTACGAGCAGTACTTC. Translation gives CASSQVTRGGVYEQYF.

In DNA, the CDR3 is TGCGCCAGCAGTTTTACTACAGGGGTTTATAATTCACCCCTCCACTTT. Translating gives CASSFTTGVYNSPLHF. V is TRBV4-1 and J is TRBJ1-6; 7 positions agree with TRBD1. Germline CDR1 and CDR2: MGHRA and YSYEKL. This CDR3 has 16 residues. Trimming took 6 bases from V and 4 from J; bases not matched to a gene: 9.

This clonotype was counted once. The J gene is TRBJ2-4, the V gene TRBV18, with D tentatively TRBD2 (5 bases). The germline gives CDR1 KGHSH, CDR2 LQKENI. The V end lost 2 bases, the J end lost 6 bases, and 11 bases lay between the germline ends. The length of the CDR3 is 14 residues. CDR3 DNA sequence: TGTGCCAGCTCACCAGTCGGACGGGGAAACATTCAGTACTTC. Encoded protein: CASSPVGRGNIQYF. The full variable domain, rest sourced from reference TRBV18 and TRBJ2-4, is NAGVMQNPRHLVRRRGQEARLRCSPMKGHSHVYWYRQLPEEGLKFMVYLQKENIIDESGMPKERFSAEFPKEGPSILRIQQVVRGDSAAYFCASSPVGRGNIQYFGAGTRLSVL.

This rearrangement joins TRBV7-2 to TRBJ1-2; no clear D. The CDR3 extends over 12 amino acids. CDR1 SGHTA and CDR2 FQGNSA come from the germline V gene. Trimming took 6 bases from V and 8 from J, leaving 13 bases between them. The CDR3 is CASRFMGRGYTF. CDR3 in DNA: TGTGCCAGCAGATTTATGGGCCGAGGCTACACCTTC.

This clonotype was seen more than once but under ten times. CDR3: CSATPFPLTSGALYEQYF. The CDR3 DNA reads TGCAGTGCTACCCCCTTTCCTTTGACTAGCGGGGCCCTCTACGAGCAGTACTTC. V and J are TRBV20-1 and TRBJ2-7, with TRBD2 identical over 11 bases. CDR3 length equals 18 residues. Germline trimming cut 4 bases from V and 3 bases from J; bases unmatched to any gene: 17. Germline CDR1 reads DFQATT; CDR2 reads SNEGSKA (reference sequence).

CDR3 nucleotides: TGTGCCAGCAGTTTATCCCTCAGTGGTGGCTACACCTTC. Its translation: CASSLSLSGGYTF. The V and J genes are TRBV27 and TRBJ1-2; D remains ambiguous. Germline loops: CDR1 MNHEY, CDR2 SMNVEV (reference sequence). Trimming stripped 0 bases from V and 7 bases from J, with 9 bases between. The CDR3 is 13 residues long.

This clonotype has only a few counts. CDR3 protein: CASSQDRDSYNEQFF. CDR3 nucleotides: TGCGCCAGCAGCCAAGACAGAGACTCTTACAATGAGCAGTTCTTC. This sequence joins TRBV4-3 and TRBJ2-1; D gene ambiguous. Germline CDR1 and CDR2: LGHNA and YSLEER. V lost 0 bases and J lost 4, with 10 bases in between. The CDR3 loop spans 15 amino acids.

The CDR3 DNA follows: TGTGCCAGCAGTTACCCACCACAGGGGGCCAACGAGCAGTACGTC. It is translated as CASSYPPQGANEQYV. The V call is TRBV6-2 or TRBV6-3, the J call TRBJ2-7, with TRBD1 matching 9 bases. Per germline, CDR1 MNHEY and CDR2 SVGEGT. The CDR3 is made up of 15 amino acids. V lost 2 bases to trimming and J lost 5 bases; unmatched junction nucleotides: 7.

There are many counts of this clonotype. J is TRBJ1-1 and V is TRBV7-9; TRBD1 matches at 7 bases. This CDR3 spans 14 amino acids. The V gene's germline CDR1 is SEHNR and CDR2 FQNEAQ (reference sequence). V lost 5 bases to trimming and J lost 3 bases; unmatched junction nucleotides: 6. The CDR3 DNA reads as TGTGCCAGCAGCCGAACCACAGGGGACACTGAAGCTTTCTTT. Protein product: CASSRTTGDTEAFF. Complete variable domain (other parts from reference TRBV7-9 and TRBJ1-1): DTGVSQNPRHKITKRGQNVTFRCDPISEHNRLYWYRQTLGQGPEFLTYFQNEAQLEKSRLLSDRFSAERPKGSFSTLEIQRTEQGDSAMYLCASSRTTGDTEAFFGQGTRLTVV.

This clonotype has more than one count but fewer than ten. This chain connects TRBV20-1 to TRBJ2-3; D is unresolved. Germline V gene lookup returns CDR1 DFQATT and CDR2 SNEGSKA (reference sequence). Trimming left V 5 bases short and J 2 bases short, with 8 bases between. CDR3 size: 12 residues. DNA of the CDR3: TGCAGTGCTGCGGACCTCACAGATACGCAGTATTTT. Translation: CSAADLTDTQYF.

The chain recombines TRBV1 with TRBJ2-5; the tabulated D call, TRBD1, remains unverified against the DNA. TRBV1 is an annotated pseudogene. The CDR3 sequence is 15 residues long. This CDR3 is CTSSNRDRVRETQYF. For the CDR3, the DNA is TGCACCAGCAGCAATCGGGACAGGGTGCGGGAGACCCAGTACTTC.

This clonotype has only a few counts. V usage is TRBV29-1 and J usage is TRBJ1-1; D call uncertain. The CDR3 has 12 amino acids. Germline V gene lookup returns CDR1 SQVTM and CDR2 ANQGSEA. The V gene lost 4 bases and the J gene lost 1 base, with 7 bases spanning the gap. This chain's CDR3 is CSVGKGNTEAFF. CDR3 nucleotides: TGCAGCGTTGGAAAAGGGAACACTGAAGCTTTCTTT.

This sequence joins TRBV2 and TRBJ2-2, with a tentative D call TRBD1 (6 bases). V was trimmed by 0 bases and J by 7 bases, leaving 9 bases between them. CDR1 SNHLY and CDR2 FYNNEI come from the germline V gene. The CDR3 has 14 amino acids. The DNA of the CDR3 is TGTGCCAGCAGTGAAGCGAGGGGGTTCGGGGAGCTGTTTTTT. This codes for CASSEARGFGELFF.

As DNA, the CDR3 is TGCGCCAGCAGCCAAGCTCACCCGGTCCCAGATACGCAGTATTTT. This sequence encodes CASSQAHPVPDTQYF. This sequence joins TRBV4-1 and TRBJ2-3; the D is unclear. With 1 base removed from V and 4 bases from J, the gap between germline ends came to 12 bases. The CDR3 has 15 amino acids. Germline V CDR1 and CDR2: MGHRA, YSYEKL.